Below, 29 T cell receptor beta chains from the same sample are listed, as sequenced in a study of T cells in Graves' hyperthyroidism and ophthalmopathy. TCR beta CDR3 regions were amplified from RNA. The HTBI primer set served for first-round RT-PCR of the TCR CDR3. TCRdb reprocessed the multiplex PCR reads via MiXCR and lists one record per CDR3 protein. The repertoire has under 350,000 distinct CDR3 sequences, over 15% of them found once; the top ten carry less than 70%. The sample consisted of blood. These receptors were obtained from a woman aged 55-70 years with Graves' ophthalmopathy.

The table lists this clonotype with many counts. This rearrangement joins TRBV2 to TRBJ1-5; no definite D call. Germline CDR1 SNHLY, CDR2 FYNNEI. Between the trimmed V and J ends, which lost 3 bases and 6 bases, there was a span of 9 bases. The CDR3 covers 13 residues. The CDR3 loop reads CASSDTGFQPQHF. CDR3 bases: TGTGCCAGCAGTGATACGGGTTTTCAGCCCCAGCATTTT.

The rearrangement joins TRBV28 to TRBJ2-6; 16 bases are shared with TRBD2. The ends lost 1 base at V and 1 base at J; junction bases unmatched: 1. Germline lookup yields CDR1 MDHEN and CDR2 SYDVKM. This CDR3 is built from 19 residues. The DNA for the CDR3 is TGTGCCAGCAGTTTATTGGGACTAGCGGGAGGGTCTGGGGCCAACGTCCTGACTTTC. It encodes CASSLLGLAGGSGANVLTF.

This chain uses TRBV20-1 with TRBJ2-7, with D perhaps TRBD1 (6 bases). The length of the CDR3 is 16 residues. Germline V gene sequence: CDR1 DFQATT, CDR2 SNEGSKA (reference sequence). With 2 bases removed from V and 4 bases from J, the gap between germline ends came to 21 bases. The CDR3 spells CSARRTDRLVGYEQYF. The CDR3 DNA is TGCAGTGCTAGAAGGACGGACAGACTTGTGGGGTACGAGCAGTACTTC.

This CDR3 reads CASSSLAGELFF. CDR3 sequence (DNA): TGTGCCAGCAGCTCCTTGGCAGGGGAGCTGTTTTTT. This sequence joins TRBV7-2 and TRBJ2-2, with no clear D. The CDR3 sequence is 12 residues long. V shed 4 bases and J shed 8 bases, with 8 bases lying between them. In germline, CDR1 is SGHTA, CDR2 FQGNSA. Full variable domain (remainder filled in from reference TRBV7-2 and TRBJ2-2): GAGVSQSPSNKVTEKGKDVELRCDPISGHTALYWYRQSLGQGLEFLIYFQGNSAPDKSGLPSDRFSAERTGGSVSTLTIQRTQQEDSAVYLCASSSLAGELFFGEGSRLTVL.

The rearrangement joins TRBV5-8 to TRBJ1-3, with 7 nucleotides matching TRBD1. The CDR3 runs to 15 residues. Trimming cost V 4 bases and J 8 bases; bases outside gene matches: 12. CDR1 is SGHTS, CDR2 YDEGEE, per germline. This chain's CDR3 is CASSVGMTGMDTIYF. The CDR3, as DNA: TGTGCCAGCAGCGTCGGGATGACAGGGATGGACACCATATATTTT.

The sample holds many counts of this clonotype. The rearrangement uses TRBV10-3 and TRBJ2-3, with TRBD1 identical over 7 bases. V lost 10 bases, J lost 3 bases, and 10 bases stayed unmatched. Looked up from germline, CDR1 is ENHRY and CDR2 is SYGVKD. This CDR3 is 14 amino acids long. The CDR3 nucleotides read TGTGCCACGGCCCGGGACAGACAAACAGATACGCAGTATTTT. It translates to CATARDRQTDTQYF.

The chain employs TRBV25-1 and TRBJ1-2; D gene ambiguous. The V gene lost 8 bases and the J gene lost 4 bases, with 8 bases spanning the gap. The CDR3 is made up of 11 amino acids. Germline values: CDR1 MGHDK, CDR2 SYGVNS. The CDR3 bases are TGTGCCAGCCAGTCCAGCTATGGCTACACCTTC. Its protein is CASQSSYGYTF.

The chain carries TRBV20-1 and TRBJ2-7; no firm D call. CDR1 and CDR2 (germline): DFQATT, SNEGSKA (reference sequence). This CDR3 is 16 amino acids long. V lost 0 bases to trimming and J lost 0 bases, with 15 bases between them. CDR3 amino acids: CSARDPRPGSSYEQYF. As DNA, the CDR3 is TGCAGTGCTAGAGACCCCCGGCCGGGTAGCTCCTACGAGCAGTACTTC.

This clonotype was counted once. The gene calls are TRBV5-1 and TRBJ2-2; D tentatively fits TRBD1 or TRBD2 (5 bases each). The V and J ends lost 4 bases and 4 bases respectively, with 17 bases between them. The CDR3 is 16 amino acids. Per germline, CDR1 SGHRS and CDR2 YFSETQ. The CDR3: CASSPRDEQGTGELFF. CDR3 DNA sequence: TGCGCCAGCAGCCCCCGGGACGAGCAGGGCACCGGGGAGCTGTTTTTT. The variable domain in full, completed from reference TRBV5-1 and TRBJ2-2, reads KAGVTQTPRYLIKTRGQQVTLSCSPISGHRSVSWYQQTPGQGLQFLFEYFSETQRNKGNFPGRFSGRQFSNSRSEMNVSTLELGDSALYLCASSPRDEQGTGELFFGEGSRLTVL.

The J gene is TRBJ2-7, the V gene TRBV6-1, with D hard to call. The V end was cut by 3 bases, the J end by 9 bases, with 9 bases between. The CDR3 loop spans 11 amino acids. The V gene's germline CDR1 is MNHNS and CDR2 SASEGT. CDR3 in DNA: TGTGCCAGCAGTGACGAGGTGTTGCAGTACTTC. Translation gives CASSDEVLQYF.

The table lists this clonotype with a count of one. The chain joins TRBV5-6 to TRBJ1-2, with no clear D. V was trimmed by 0 bases and J by 6 bases, leaving 9 bases between them. The CDR3 consists of 13 residues. Germline CDR1 reads SGHDT; CDR2 reads YYEEEE. The CDR3 DNA reads as TGTGCCAGCAGCTTGGCGGAAGGCCATGGCTACACCTTC. It translates to CASSLAEGHGYTF.

The chain carries TRBV29-1 and TRBJ1-3; D is perhaps TRBD1 (6 bases). The CDR3 has 13 amino acids. Trimming removed 6 bases at V and 0 bases at J, with 9 bases between. Germline V gives CDR1 SQVTM, CDR2 ANQGSEA. This CDR3 is CSVGQNSGNTIYF. CDR3 nucleotides: TGCAGCGTCGGACAGAACTCTGGAAACACCATATATTTT. Full variable domain (missing parts from reference TRBV29-1 and TRBJ1-3): SAVISQKPSRDICQRGTSLTIQCQVDSQVTMMFWYRQQPGQSLTLIATANQGSEATYESGFVIDKFPISRPNLTFSTLTVSNMSPEDSSIYLCSVGQNSGNTIYFGEGSWLTVV.

This clonotype has a count of ten or more. CDR3 loop: CASTLGSLAGPYEQYF. CDR3 DNA: TGTGCCAGCACCTTAGGCAGTCTAGCGGGGCCCTACGAGCAGTACTTC. This chain uses TRBV12-3 or TRBV12-4 with TRBJ2-7; 9 bases match TRBD2. The V and J ends lost 7 bases and 2 bases, in that order; junction bases with no gene match: 12. CDR3 size: 16 residues.

The CDR3 region has the DNA TGTGCCAGTAGTACCCGGGACAGACAAGAGACCCAGTACTTC. Its translation is CASSTRDRQETQYF. The rearrangement links TRBV19 to TRBJ2-5, with 7 bases identical to TRBD1. This CDR3 has 14 residues. The V and J ends lost 4 bases and 2 bases, in that order; junction bases with no gene match: 4. The germline V gene encodes CDR1 LNHDA and CDR2 SQIVND (reference sequence).

The chain uses TRBV5-1 and TRBJ2-7; D is perhaps TRBD1 (5 bases). This CDR3 is 14 amino acids long. Germline V CDR1 and CDR2: SGHRS, YFSETQ. Deletions cut 4 bases from V and 0 bases from J, with 11 bases between. CDR3 in amino acids: CASSLRVGSYEQYF. Written as DNA, the CDR3 is TGCGCCAGCAGCCTCAGGGTCGGCTCCTACGAGCAGTACTTC.

This clonotype was counted at least ten times. V is TRBV12-3 or TRBV12-4 and J is TRBJ2-7; TRBD1 matches at 7 bases. CDR3 size: 18 residues. J gave up 3 bases and V 5 bases, and 19 bases lay outside the gene matches. Here the CDR3 DNA reads TGTGCCAGCAGTCTTATGACAGGGTTGGGCCCTCCGATCTACGAGCAGTACTTC. Its translation: CASSLMTGLGPPIYEQYF.

A word on this clonotype: This sequence may be a read error, since a much larger clone differs from it by one base. This chain uses TRBV6-1 with TRBJ1-1; tentative D call: TRBD1 (5 bases). The CDR3 length is 15 residues. Germline CDR1 is MNHNS and CDR2 is SASEGT. The CDR3 DNA follows: TGTGCCAGCATCCCCCTTCGGGGGAGCGGGACTGATGCTTTCTTT. Translating it yields CASIPLRGSGTDAFF.

This chain joins TRBV27 and TRBJ1-1; 7 nucleotides match TRBD1. Germline CDR1 is MNHEY and CDR2 is SMNVEV (reference sequence). V trimming: 6 bases; J trimming: 1 base; junction bases outside the gene matches: 8. CDR3 length: 15 amino acids. CDR3 loop: CASRKGDSTNTEAFF. The DNA of the CDR3 is TGTGCCAGCAGAAAGGGGGACAGCACGAACACTGAAGCTTTCTTT.

In this sample, this clonotype turned up many times. V usage is TRBV28 and J usage is TRBJ2-1; TRBD2 matches at 7 bases. CDR3 length: 16 residues. Trimming cost V 10 bases and J 4 bases; bases outside gene matches: 16. CDR1 and CDR2 from the germline V gene are MDHEN and SYDVKM. DNA of the CDR3: TGTGCCACCACACCCCCCGCGGGAGCGGGGTACAATGAGCAGTTCTTC. Translated: CATTPPAGAGYNEQFF.

This clonotype was counted at least ten times. The chain is built from TRBV25-1 and TRBJ2-3; 14 bases agree with TRBD2. Germline-derived CDR1 and CDR2 are MGHDK and SYGVNS. V was pared by 6 bases and J by 4 bases, with 12 bases of the junction left unmatched. This CDR3 spans 18 amino acids. Here the CDR3 DNA reads TGTGCCAGCAGACCGACTAGCGGGGGGGTTATTTTGGCAGATACGCAGTATTTT. Residues: CASRPTSGGVILADTQYF.

V is TRBV20-1 and J is TRBJ2-7; no clear D. In germline, CDR1 is DFQATT, CDR2 SNEGSKA (reference sequence). The V gene lost 4 bases and the J gene lost 4 bases, with 8 bases spanning the gap. This CDR3 has 11 residues. The DNA for the CDR3 is TGCAGTGCTACCCAGGAGTACGAGCAGTACTTC. It translates to CSATQEYEQYF.

This clonotype has more than one count but fewer than ten. The J gene is TRBJ1-6, the V gene TRBV7-8; D is undetermined. The germline V gene has CDR1 SGHVS and CDR2 FQNEAQ. CDR3 length: 14 amino acids. V was trimmed by 2 bases and J by 9 bases, leaving 11 bases between them. CDR3 protein: CASSLRDPSSPLHF. CDR3 sequence (DNA): TGTGCCAGCAGCTTAAGGGATCCCAGTTCACCCCTCCACTTT.

This clonotype has a handful of counts. The rearrangement uses TRBV29-1 and TRBJ1-4; D unresolved. The CDR3 spans 12 residues. The germline V gene encodes CDR1 SQVTM and CDR2 ANQGSEA. V lost 7 bases and J 0 bases, leaving 6 bases between the germline ends. Written as DNA, the CDR3 is TGCAGCGGCCGAGCAACTAATGAAAAACTGTTTTTT. This gives the protein CSGRATNEKLFF.

The CDR3 loop reads CSARDLRGLTTGELFF. CDR3 coding DNA: TGCAGTGCTAGAGATTTGAGGGGCTTAACCACCGGGGAGCTGTTTTTT. This rearrangement joins TRBV20-1 to TRBJ2-2; D may be TRBD1 or TRBD2 (5 bases each). The V gene lost 0 bases and the J gene lost 4 bases, with 15 bases spanning the gap. The CDR3 has 16 residues. Germline assignment: CDR1 DFQATT and CDR2 SNEGSKA (reference sequence).

This clonotype was seen a handful of times. The V call is TRBV4-3, the J call TRBJ2-5; perhaps TRBD2 as D (5 bases). The V end lost 1 base, the J end lost 5 bases, and 17 bases lay between the germline ends. CDR1 and CDR2 from the germline V gene are LGHNA and YSLEER. CDR3 size: 16 residues. The CDR3, as DNA: TGCGCCAGCAGCCAAGGGACTCGGGGAGTATGGGAGACCCAGTACTTC. Encoded protein: CASSQGTRGVWETQYF.

This clonotype has just a few counts. The rearrangement links TRBV6-2 or TRBV6-3 to TRBJ2-6, with no clear D. V was cut by 0 bases and J by 0 bases, with 9 bases left in between. Germline V CDR1 and CDR2: MNHEY, SVGEGT. The CDR3 loop spans 17 amino acids. CDR3: CASSYSGSYSGANVLTF. CDR3 nucleotide sequence: TGTGCCAGCAGTTACTCCGGCTCCTACTCTGGGGCCAACGTCCTGACTTTC.

To note about this clonotype: A much more abundant neighbour one base away suggests this may be a read error. This chain connects TRBV5-1 to TRBJ2-3, with D perhaps TRBD2 (6 bases). This CDR3 spans 15 amino acids. Germline V gene lookup returns CDR1 SGHRS and CDR2 YFSETQ. The V end was cut by 5 bases, the J end by 4 bases, with 17 bases between. Here the CDR3 DNA reads TGCGCCAGCAGGGCGTTAGCGGAGAGCTCAGATACGCAGTATTTT. Translating it yields CASRALAESSDTQYF.

Ten or more counts support this clonotype. The genes are TRBV6-1 and TRBJ1-4, with D possibly matching TRBD1 (6 bases). V lost 4 bases and J 5 bases, leaving 11 bases between the germline ends. Germline-derived CDR1 and CDR2 are MNHNS and SASEGT. The CDR3 runs to 14 residues. This CDR3 reads CASSGQEGNEKLFF. CDR3 in DNA: TGTGCCAGCAGTGGACAGGAGGGAAATGAAAAACTGTTTTTT.

This clonotype showed up many times. The chain combines TRBV9 with TRBJ1-2; D unclear. The length of the CDR3 is 16 residues. Germline V gene sequence: CDR1 SGDLS, CDR2 YYNGEE. Trimming stripped 0 bases from V and 7 bases from J, with 19 bases between. The CDR3 DNA follows: TGTGCCAGCAGCGTAGACAGCGGATCCACTACTAGTGGCTACACCTTC. Translating gives CASSVDSGSTTSGYTF.